This T cell receptor beta chain was sequenced during a study of somatic mutations in cytotoxic T cells in rheumatoid arthritis. Points from the study as a whole: CD8+ clonality rose with age in rheumatoid arthritis patients, unlike in healthy controls.

The method was immunoSEQ multiplex PCR; TCRdb's version includes in-frame clones alone and lacks a portion of them. Among under 15,000 clones, approximately 73% were seen once, and the ten largest hold 11%. This clone was recorded a few times. The antigen is undetermined. Using positive magnetic bead selection on an AutoMACS, CD4+ and CD8+ cells were isolated, after which their purity was checked by flow cytometry. The material sequenced was CD8+ T cells sorted from blood. This sequence originates from a woman in her forties in good health.

CDR3 DNA sequence: TGTGCCAGCAGCTTAGATGGTAGAGGGCTCGGCTATGGCTACACCTTC. It translates to CASSLDGRGLGYGYTF. The chain recombines TRBV11-2 with TRBJ1-2; the D is unclear. This CDR3 is built from 16 residues. Germline V CDR1 and CDR2: SGHAT, FQNNGV. The V end was cut by 0 bases, the J end by 4 bases, with 15 bases between.